The rows below give T cell receptor beta chains drawn from one sample of a study of blood T cell repertoires in COVID-19. TCRdb's table, derived via immunoSEQ multiplex PCR, lists solely in-frame clones and lacks some. The table lists roughly 100,000 clones, about 89% of them singletons, with about 4% in the top ten. The sample comprised peripheral blood. The receptors come from a woman aged 60-75 years with acute or convalescent COVID-19. Both conserved end residues are part of each CDR3. Each record gives: J gene, V gene, clone size, D gene, CDR3 length, CDR3 protein, CDR3 DNA. The D gene is left open where the match is weak. Clone size is shown for a subset of rows, as once, few, many or a class of expanded clone.

TRBJ2-1	TRBV4-1	.	.	15	CASSQDWAGGNEQFF	TGCGCCAGCAGCCAAGACTGGGCCGGTGGCAATGAGCAGTTCTTC
TRBJ2-1	TRBV6-6	.	.	13	CATNTGVLNEQFF	TGTGCCACCAATACGGGGGTCTTGAATGAGCAGTTCTTC
TRBJ2-3	TRBV7-8	.	TRBD2	16	CASSALLAGEADTQYF	TGTGCCAGCAGCGCGCTCCTAGCGGGAGAGGCAGATACGCAGTATTTT
TRBJ2-1	TRBV19	.	.	17	CASSIIGVAGSYNEQFF	TGTGCCAGTAGTATAATAGGGGTGGCAGGGTCCTACAATGAGCAGTTCTTC
TRBJ2-5	TRBV19	.	TRBD2	14	CASRNTGGGETQYF	TGTGCCAGTAGGAATACGGGAGGGGGAGAGACCCAGTACTTC
TRBJ1-1	TRBV11-3	.	TRBD1	13	CASSATGLAEAFF	TGTGCCAGCAGCGCGACAGGGTTGGCTGAAGCTTTCTTT
TRBJ2-2	TRBV19	.	TRBD1	13	CASSQQGTGELFF	TGTGCCAGTAGTCAACAGGGGACCGGGGAGCTGTTTTTT
TRBJ2-2	TRBV19	few	TRBD1	18	CASSIFPFRTGTGGELFF	TGTGCCAGTAGTATTTTCCCTTTTCGGACAGGGACGGGCGGGGAGCTGTTTTTT
TRBJ1-4	TRBV7-8	once	.	15	CASSLDRGLNEKLFF	TGTGCCAGCAGCTTAGATCGGGGTTTAAATGAAAAACTGTTTTTT
TRBJ2-7	TRBV10-3	once	TRBD2	16	CAISDSGLAYSYEQYF	TGTGCCATCAGTGATTCGGGACTAGCTTACTCCTACGAGCAGTACTTC
TRBJ1-1	TRBV19	.	.	14	CASSIERVSTEAFF	TGTGCCAGTAGTATAGAGCGGGTGAGCACTGAAGCTTTCTTT
TRBJ2-4	TRBV11-3	.	.	14	CASSLEQSHAIQYF	TGTGCCAGCAGCTTAGAACAGAGCCACGCCATTCAGTACTTC
TRBJ2-3	TRBV30	.	TRBD2	13	CAWKSGTPDTQYF	TGTGCCTGGAAGAGCGGGACCCCAGATACGCAGTATTTT
TRBJ2-1	TRBV24-1	.	TRBD2	16	CATSDPFIAGGREQFF	TGTGCCACCAGTGACCCTTTCATAGCGGGAGGACGTGAGCAGTTCTTC
TRBJ1-4	TRBV18	.	TRBD1	15	CASSLTGGSNEKLFF	TGTGCCAGCTCCCTTACAGGGGGTTCTAATGAAAAACTGTTTTTT
TRBJ1-2	TRBV28	.	.	14	CASSSPGEYYGYTF	TGTGCCAGCAGCTCCCCCGGGGAGTACTATGGCTACACCTTC
TRBJ2-7	TRBV4-2	.	.	15	CASIESGLALYEQYF	TGTGCCAGCATCGAGTCGGGACTTGCTTTATACGAGCAGTACTTC
TRBJ1-1	TRBV11-3	.	.	14	CASSLAGGVTEAFF	TGTGCCAGCAGCTTAGCAGGAGGCGTTACTGAAGCTTTCTTT
TRBJ2-7	TRBV5-1	.	TRBD2	14	CASSPSWTSPEQYF	TGCGCCAGCAGCCCCTCCTGGACTAGTCCCGAGCAGTACTTC
TRBJ1-1	TRBV5-1	.	TRBD1	18	CASTSVPGQSSIGTEAFF	TGCGCCAGCACCTCTGTGCCGGGACAGTCCTCAATAGGCACTGAAGCTTTCTTT
TRBJ1-1	TRBV12-3/TRBV12-4	.	TRBD1	12	CASSWTGLEAFF	TGTGCCAGCAGTTGGACAGGACTTGAAGCTTTCTTT
TRBJ1-5	TRBV13	.	.	12	CASSFYSQPQHF	TGTGCCAGCAGCTTTTACTCTCAGCCCCAGCATTTT
TRBJ1-2	TRBV28	.	.	17	CASNPSAGTMINYGYTF	TGTGCCAGCAATCCCTCGGCGGGGACGATGATTAACTATGGCTACACCTTC
TRBJ1-2	TRBV3-1/TRBV3-2	once	TRBD1	15	CASSQDGTGRYGYTF	TGTGCCAGCAGCCAAGACGGGACAGGGCGTTATGGCTACACCTTC
TRBJ1-1	TRBV6-5	few	TRBD1	13	CASTPRTGQKAFF	TGTGCCAGCACACCCCGGACAGGGCAGAAAGCTTTCTTT
TRBJ1-4	TRBV29-1	.	.	12	CSVGGANEKLFF	TGCAGCGTCGGAGGGGCTAATGAAAAACTGTTTTTT
TRBJ1-5	TRBV19	.	.	14	CASRDTGGSQPQHF	TGTGCCAGTAGAGACACTGGAGGGAGTCAGCCCCAGCATTTT
TRBJ1-5	TRBV27	.	.	16	CASSPVPWLDIQPQHF	TGTGCCAGCAGTCCGGTCCCTTGGTTAGACATTCAGCCCCAGCATTTT
TRBJ1-2	TRBV11-2	.	.	14	CASSGLQGPYGYTF	TGTGCCAGCAGCGGATTACAGGGACCCTATGGCTACACCTTC
TRBJ1-2	TRBV2	.	.	12	CASRYRERGYTF	TGTGCCAGCAGATACAGGGAGCGGGGCTACACCTTC
TRBJ2-2	TRBV9	.	.	15	CASSLTGSDTGELFF	TGTGCCAGCAGCCTAACAGGGTCAGACACCGGGGAGCTGTTTTTT
TRBJ2-3	TRBV30	.	.	12	CAWSTTTDTQYF	TGTGCCTGGAGTACAACCACAGATACGCAGTATTTT
TRBJ1-5	TRBV24-1	.	.	13	CASSDSSNQPQHF	TGTGCCAGTTCGGACAGTAGCAATCAGCCCCAGCATTTT
TRBJ2-3	TRBV19	.	TRBD2	15	CASSSSGGGSDTQYF	TGTGCCAGTAGCTCTAGCGGGGGTGGGTCGGATACGCAGTATTTT
TRBJ1-6	TRBV19	.	TRBD1	14	CASSPQGALSPLHF	TGTGCCAGTAGTCCACAGGGGGCATTGTCACCCCTCCACTTT
TRBJ1-1	TRBV12-3/TRBV12-4	.	.	11	CASGPRTEAFF	TGTGCCAGCGGCCCCCGCACTGAAGCTTTCTTT